A single TCR beta chain is shown here with its context. The data originate from a study of CD8 T cells in Susac syndrome. With random hexamers, 0.5 to 1 ug RNA was reverse transcribed. Using its own MiXCR run on the immunoSEQ multiplex PCR reads, TCRdb lists one record per CDR3 protein. The table shows under 150,000 distinct CDR3 sequences, with around nine tenths occurring only once. Germline CDR1 is SEHNR and CDR2 is FQNEAQ (reference sequence). V lost 3 bases to trimming and J lost 1 base, with 12 bases between them. The CDR3 totals 15 residues. Sequencing was carried out using CD8+ T cells from PBMCs. This TCR came from a human donor with multiple sclerosis. The gene calls are TRBV7-9 and TRBJ2-5; possibly TRBD2 for D (6 bases). This CDR3 is CASSFLGGVQETQYF. As DNA, the CDR3 is TGTGCCAGCAGCTTTCTAGGCGGGGTCCAAGAGACCCAGTACTTC.